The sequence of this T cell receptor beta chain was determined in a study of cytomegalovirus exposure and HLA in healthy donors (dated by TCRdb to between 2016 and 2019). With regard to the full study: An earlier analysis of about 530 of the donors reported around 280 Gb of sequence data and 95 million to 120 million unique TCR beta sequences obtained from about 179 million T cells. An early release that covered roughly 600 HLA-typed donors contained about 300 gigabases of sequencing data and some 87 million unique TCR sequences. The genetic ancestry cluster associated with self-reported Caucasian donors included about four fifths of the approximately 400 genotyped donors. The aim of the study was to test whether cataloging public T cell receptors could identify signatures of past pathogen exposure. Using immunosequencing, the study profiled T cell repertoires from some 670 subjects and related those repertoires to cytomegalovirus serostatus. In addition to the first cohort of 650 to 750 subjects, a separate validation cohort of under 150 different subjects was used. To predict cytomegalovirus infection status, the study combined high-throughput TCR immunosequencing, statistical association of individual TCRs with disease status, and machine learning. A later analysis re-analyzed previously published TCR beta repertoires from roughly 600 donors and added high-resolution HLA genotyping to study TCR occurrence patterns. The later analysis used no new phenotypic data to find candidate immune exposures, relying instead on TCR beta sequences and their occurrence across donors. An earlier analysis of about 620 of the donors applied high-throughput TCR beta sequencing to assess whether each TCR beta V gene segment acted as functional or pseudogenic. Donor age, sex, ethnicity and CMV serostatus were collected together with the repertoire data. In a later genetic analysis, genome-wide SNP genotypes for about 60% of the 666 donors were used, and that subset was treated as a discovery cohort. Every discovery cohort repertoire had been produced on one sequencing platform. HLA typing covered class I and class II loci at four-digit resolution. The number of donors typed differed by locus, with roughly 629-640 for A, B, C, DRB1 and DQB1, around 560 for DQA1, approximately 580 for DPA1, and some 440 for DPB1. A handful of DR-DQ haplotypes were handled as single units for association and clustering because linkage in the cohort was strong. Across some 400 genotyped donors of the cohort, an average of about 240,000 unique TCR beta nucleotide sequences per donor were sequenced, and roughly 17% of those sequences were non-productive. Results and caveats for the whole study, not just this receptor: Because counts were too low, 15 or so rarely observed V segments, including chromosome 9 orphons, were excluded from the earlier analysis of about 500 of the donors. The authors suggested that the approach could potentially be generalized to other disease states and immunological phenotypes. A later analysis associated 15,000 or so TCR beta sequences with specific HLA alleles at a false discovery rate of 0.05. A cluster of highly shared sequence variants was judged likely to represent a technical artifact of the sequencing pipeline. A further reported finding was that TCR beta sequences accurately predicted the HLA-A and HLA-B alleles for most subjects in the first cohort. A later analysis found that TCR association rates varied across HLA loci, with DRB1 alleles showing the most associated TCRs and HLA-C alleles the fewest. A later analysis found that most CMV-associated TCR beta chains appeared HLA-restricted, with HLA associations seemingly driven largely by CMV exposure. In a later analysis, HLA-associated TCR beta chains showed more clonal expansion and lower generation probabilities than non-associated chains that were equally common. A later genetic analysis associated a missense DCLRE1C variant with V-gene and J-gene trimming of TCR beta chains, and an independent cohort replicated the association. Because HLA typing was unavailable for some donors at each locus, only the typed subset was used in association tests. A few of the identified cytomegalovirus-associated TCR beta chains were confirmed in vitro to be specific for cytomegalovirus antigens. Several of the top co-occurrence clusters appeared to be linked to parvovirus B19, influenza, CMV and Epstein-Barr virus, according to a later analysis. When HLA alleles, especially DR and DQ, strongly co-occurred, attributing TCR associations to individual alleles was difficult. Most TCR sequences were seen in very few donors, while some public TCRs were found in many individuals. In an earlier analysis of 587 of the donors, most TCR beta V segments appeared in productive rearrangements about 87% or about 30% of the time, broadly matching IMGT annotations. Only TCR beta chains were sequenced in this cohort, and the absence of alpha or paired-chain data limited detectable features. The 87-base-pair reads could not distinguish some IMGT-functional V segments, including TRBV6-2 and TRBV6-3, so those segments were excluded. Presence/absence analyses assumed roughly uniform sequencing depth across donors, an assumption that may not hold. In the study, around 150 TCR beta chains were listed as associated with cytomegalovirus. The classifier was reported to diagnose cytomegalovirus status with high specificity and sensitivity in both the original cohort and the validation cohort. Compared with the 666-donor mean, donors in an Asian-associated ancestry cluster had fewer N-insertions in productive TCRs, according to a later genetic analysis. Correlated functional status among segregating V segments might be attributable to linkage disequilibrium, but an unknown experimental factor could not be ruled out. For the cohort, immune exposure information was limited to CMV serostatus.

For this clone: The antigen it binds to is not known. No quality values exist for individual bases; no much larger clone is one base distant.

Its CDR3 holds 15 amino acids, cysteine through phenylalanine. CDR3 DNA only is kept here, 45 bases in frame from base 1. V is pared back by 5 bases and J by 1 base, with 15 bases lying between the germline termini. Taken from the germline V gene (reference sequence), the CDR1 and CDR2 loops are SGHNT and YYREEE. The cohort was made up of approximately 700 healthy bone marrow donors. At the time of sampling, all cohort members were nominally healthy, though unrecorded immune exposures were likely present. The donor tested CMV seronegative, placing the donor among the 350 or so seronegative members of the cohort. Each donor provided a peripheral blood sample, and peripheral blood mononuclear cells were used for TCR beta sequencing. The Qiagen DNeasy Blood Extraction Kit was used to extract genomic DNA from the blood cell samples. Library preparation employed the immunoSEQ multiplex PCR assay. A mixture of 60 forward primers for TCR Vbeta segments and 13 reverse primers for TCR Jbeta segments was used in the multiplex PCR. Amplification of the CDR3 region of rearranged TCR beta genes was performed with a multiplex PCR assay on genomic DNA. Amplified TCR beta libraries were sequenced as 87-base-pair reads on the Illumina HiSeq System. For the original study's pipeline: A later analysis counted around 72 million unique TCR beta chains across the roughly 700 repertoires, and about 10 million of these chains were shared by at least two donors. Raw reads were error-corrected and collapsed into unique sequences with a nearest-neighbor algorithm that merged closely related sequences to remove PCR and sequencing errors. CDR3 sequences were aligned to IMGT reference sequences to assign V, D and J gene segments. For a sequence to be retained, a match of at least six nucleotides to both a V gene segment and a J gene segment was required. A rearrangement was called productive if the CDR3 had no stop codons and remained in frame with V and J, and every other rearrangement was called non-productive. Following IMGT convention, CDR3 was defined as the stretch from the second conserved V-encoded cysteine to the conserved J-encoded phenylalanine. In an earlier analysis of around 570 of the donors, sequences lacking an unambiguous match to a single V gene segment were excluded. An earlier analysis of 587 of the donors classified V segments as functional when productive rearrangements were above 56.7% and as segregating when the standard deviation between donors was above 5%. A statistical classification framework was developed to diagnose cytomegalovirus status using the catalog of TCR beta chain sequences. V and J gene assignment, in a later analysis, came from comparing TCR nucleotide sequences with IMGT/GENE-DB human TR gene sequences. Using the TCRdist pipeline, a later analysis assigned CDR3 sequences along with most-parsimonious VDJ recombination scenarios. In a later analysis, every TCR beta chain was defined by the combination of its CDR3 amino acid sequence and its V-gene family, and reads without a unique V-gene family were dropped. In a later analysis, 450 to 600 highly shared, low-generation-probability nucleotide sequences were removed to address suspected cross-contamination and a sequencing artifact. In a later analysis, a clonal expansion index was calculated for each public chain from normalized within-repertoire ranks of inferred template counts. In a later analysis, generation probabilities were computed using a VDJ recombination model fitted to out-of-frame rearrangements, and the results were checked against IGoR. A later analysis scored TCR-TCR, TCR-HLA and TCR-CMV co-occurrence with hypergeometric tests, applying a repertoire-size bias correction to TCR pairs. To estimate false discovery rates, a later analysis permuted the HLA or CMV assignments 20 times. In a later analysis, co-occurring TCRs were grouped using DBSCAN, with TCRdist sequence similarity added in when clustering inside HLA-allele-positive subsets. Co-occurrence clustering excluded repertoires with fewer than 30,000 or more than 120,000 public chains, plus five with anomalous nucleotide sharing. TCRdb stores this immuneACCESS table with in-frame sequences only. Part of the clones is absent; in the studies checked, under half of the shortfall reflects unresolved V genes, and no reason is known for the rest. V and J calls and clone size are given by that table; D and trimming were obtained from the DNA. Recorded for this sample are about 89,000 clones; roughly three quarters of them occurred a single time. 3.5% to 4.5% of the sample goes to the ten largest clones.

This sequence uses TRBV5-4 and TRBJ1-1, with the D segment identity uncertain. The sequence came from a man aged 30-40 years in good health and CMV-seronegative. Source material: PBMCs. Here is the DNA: TGTGCCAGCAGTCGAGCTGGAGTTGGGAACACTGAAGCTTTCTTT. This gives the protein CASSRAGVGNTEAFF.